This is a list of T cell receptor beta chains from one sample in a study of blood T cell repertoires in COVID-19. Some clones are missing from TCRdb's copy, which holds only in-frame ones; the method was immunoSEQ multiplex PCR. The data show about 120,000 clones, roughly 85% seen once. The sample taken for sequencing was peripheral blood. These receptors were taken from a man younger than 40 with acute or convalescent COVID-19. Both conserved end residues are part of each CDR3. A D gene is named only where the DNA matches it firmly. Clone size is stated in some rows and not others, as once, few, many or a class when expanded.

d_gene: .
j_gene: TRBJ2-3
abundance: .
v_gene: TRBV2
CDR3aa: CASSEARRETDTQYF
CDR3nt: TGTGCCAGCAGTGAAGCGAGACGGGAGACAGATACGCAGTATTTT

d_gene: TRBD2
j_gene: TRBJ2-2
abundance: .
v_gene: TRBV4-2
CDR3aa: CASSLKGGSNTGELFF
CDR3nt: TGTGCCAGCAGCCTGAAGGGAGGGTCGAACACCGGGGAGCTGTTTTTT

d_gene: .
j_gene: TRBJ1-1
abundance: once
v_gene: TRBV6-1
CDR3aa: CASSELPSNTEAFF
CDR3nt: TGTGCCAGCAGTGAACTACCATCCAACACTGAAGCTTTCTTT

d_gene: .
j_gene: TRBJ1-1
abundance: .
v_gene: TRBV9
CDR3aa: CASSVVIDTEAFF
CDR3nt: TGTGCCAGCAGCGTAGTAATTGACACTGAAGCTTTCTTT

d_gene: TRBD1
j_gene: TRBJ1-4
abundance: .
v_gene: TRBV11-2
CDR3aa: CASSLDLRTGGEKLFF
CDR3nt: TGTGCCAGCAGCTTGGACCTTCGGACAGGCGGTGAAAAACTGTTTTTT

d_gene: .
j_gene: TRBJ2-3
abundance: .
v_gene: TRBV27
CDR3aa: CASSPVYADTQYF
CDR3nt: TGTGCCAGCAGTCCGGTTTACGCAGATACGCAGTATTTT

d_gene: TRBD1
j_gene: TRBJ1-2
abundance: .
v_gene: TRBV18
CDR3aa: CASSLTGTGNGYTF
CDR3nt: TGTGCCAGCTCACTAACCGGGACAGGGAATGGCTACACCTTC

d_gene: .
j_gene: TRBJ1-5
abundance: .
v_gene: TRBV12-3/TRBV12-4
CDR3aa: CASSLSGNQPQHF
CDR3nt: TGTGCCAGCAGTTTATCAGGGAATCAGCCCCAGCATTTT

d_gene: TRBD2
j_gene: TRBJ2-5
abundance: .
v_gene: TRBV5-4
CDR3aa: CASSSRLAGQKTQYF
CDR3nt: TGTGCCAGCAGCAGCAGACTAGCGGGCCAGAAGACCCAGTACTTC

d_gene: .
j_gene: TRBJ2-7
abundance: many
v_gene: TRBV3-1/TRBV3-2
CDR3aa: CASSQTVSEQYF
CDR3nt: TGTGCCAGCAGCCAAACTGTTTCCGAGCAGTACTTC

d_gene: TRBD2
j_gene: TRBJ2-1
abundance: .
v_gene: TRBV7-8
CDR3aa: CASSFGGRRTYNEQFF
CDR3nt: TGTGCCAGCAGCTTTGGCGGGAGACGCACCTACAATGAGCAGTTCTTC

d_gene: .
j_gene: TRBJ1-2
abundance: .
v_gene: TRBV5-5
CDR3aa: CASSPGMDSLDGYTF
CDR3nt: TGTGCCAGCAGCCCCGGAATGGACAGTCTCGATGGCTACACCTTC

d_gene: .
j_gene: TRBJ1-6
abundance: .
v_gene: TRBV6-2/TRBV6-3
CDR3aa: CASSRLQGAPLHF
CDR3nt: TGTGCCAGCAGCCGACTACAGGGTGCACCCCTCCACTTT

d_gene: .
j_gene: TRBJ1-1
abundance: .
v_gene: TRBV29-1
CDR3aa: CSVEGTETGNTEAFF
CDR3nt: TGCAGCGTTGAAGGGACAGAGACAGGAAACACTGAAGCTTTCTTT

d_gene: TRBD2
j_gene: TRBJ2-1
abundance: .
v_gene: TRBV20-1
CDR3aa: CSASDPRSGGANEQFF
CDR3nt: TGCAGTGCTAGTGATCCGCGGAGCGGGGGGGCAAATGAGCAGTTCTTC

d_gene: TRBD2
j_gene: TRBJ2-3
abundance: .
v_gene: TRBV2
CDR3aa: CASSMGLADTDTQYF
CDR3nt: TGTGCCAGCAGTATGGGACTAGCGGACACAGATACGCAGTATTTT

d_gene: TRBD1
j_gene: TRBJ1-1
abundance: .
v_gene: TRBV7-9
CDR3aa: CASSFPGQGGTEAFF
CDR3nt: TGTGCCAGCAGCTTCCCGGGACAGGGAGGAACTGAAGCTTTCTTT

d_gene: TRBD1
j_gene: TRBJ2-2
abundance: few
v_gene: TRBV27
CDR3aa: CASSLPYRGPNTGELFF
CDR3nt: TGTGCCAGCAGTTTACCTTACAGGGGTCCGAACACCGGGGAGCTGTTTTTT

d_gene: .
j_gene: TRBJ2-3
abundance: .
v_gene: TRBV5-4
CDR3aa: CASSWGQSTDTQYF
CDR3nt: TGTGCCAGCAGCTGGGGACAATCCACAGATACGCAGTATTTT

d_gene: TRBD1
j_gene: TRBJ1-5
abundance: .
v_gene: TRBV28
CDR3aa: CASIQTGGGSNQPQHF
CDR3nt: TGTGCCAGCATTCAGACAGGGGGCGGGAGCAATCAGCCCCAGCATTTT

d_gene: .
j_gene: TRBJ1-1
abundance: .
v_gene: TRBV7-2
CDR3aa: CASSLAEGTEAFF
CDR3nt: TGTGCCAGCAGCTTAGCGGAGGGCACTGAAGCTTTCTTT

d_gene: .
j_gene: TRBJ1-2
abundance: .
v_gene: TRBV19
CDR3aa: CASDTGTNYGYTF
CDR3nt: TGTGCCAGCGATACAGGGACCAACTATGGCTACACCTTC

d_gene: TRBD2
j_gene: TRBJ2-2
abundance: .
v_gene: TRBV7-8
CDR3aa: CASSNTGGPVGELFF
CDR3nt: TGTGCCAGCAGCAACACGGGGGGGCCGGTCGGGGAGCTGTTTTTT

d_gene: .
j_gene: TRBJ1-5
abundance: .
v_gene: TRBV29-1
CDR3aa: CSVAWGVNQPQHF
CDR3nt: TGCAGCGTTGCGTGGGGAGTCAATCAGCCCCAGCATTTT

d_gene: .
j_gene: TRBJ2-1
abundance: once
v_gene: TRBV2
CDR3aa: CASTGGDYNEQFF
CDR3nt: TGTGCCAGCACGGGCGGGGATTACAATGAGCAGTTCTTC